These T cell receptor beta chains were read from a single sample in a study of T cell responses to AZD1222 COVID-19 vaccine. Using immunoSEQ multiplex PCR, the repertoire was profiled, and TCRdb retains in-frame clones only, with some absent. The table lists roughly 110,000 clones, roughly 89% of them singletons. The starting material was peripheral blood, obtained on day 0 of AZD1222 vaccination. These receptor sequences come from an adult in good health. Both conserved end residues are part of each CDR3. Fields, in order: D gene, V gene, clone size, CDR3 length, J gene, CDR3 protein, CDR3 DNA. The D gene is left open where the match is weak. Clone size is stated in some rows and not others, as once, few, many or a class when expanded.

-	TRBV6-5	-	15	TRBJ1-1	CASRQGGNLNTEAFF	TGTGCCAGCAGACAAGGGGGGAACTTGAACACTGAAGCTTTCTTT
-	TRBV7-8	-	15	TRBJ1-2	CASSSGRGARHGYTF	TGTGCCAGCAGCTCCGGCCGGGGGGCGAGGCATGGCTACACCTTC
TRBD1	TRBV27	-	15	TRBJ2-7	CASSLRTGDLYEQYF	TGTGCCAGCAGTTTGAGGACAGGCGATCTCTACGAGCAGTACTTC
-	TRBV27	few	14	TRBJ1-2	CASRPGMAGYGYTF	TGTGCCAGCCGACCAGGGATGGCGGGCTATGGCTACACCTTC
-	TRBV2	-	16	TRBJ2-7	CASLFPRDIYSYEQYF	TGTGCCAGCCTATTCCCCCGGGACATATACTCCTACGAGCAGTACTTC
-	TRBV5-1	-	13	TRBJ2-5	CASSAGDQETQYF	TGCGCCAGCAGCGCAGGGGATCAAGAGACCCAGTACTTC
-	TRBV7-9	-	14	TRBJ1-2	CASSQVLSNYGYTF	TGTGCCAGCAGCCAAGTACTTTCTAACTATGGCTACACCTTC
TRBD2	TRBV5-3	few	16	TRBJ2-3	CARSSNRDYNTDTQYF	TGTGCCAGAAGCTCTAACCGGGACTATAACACAGATACGCAGTATTTT
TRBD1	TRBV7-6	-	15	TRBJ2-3	CASSLGKGARDTQYF	TGTGCCAGCAGCTTAGGAAAGGGGGCTAGAGATACGCAGTATTTT
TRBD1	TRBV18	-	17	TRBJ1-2	CASSLGQGPLNSYGYTF	TGTGCCAGCTCACTGGGACAGGGACCTCTGAATTCCTATGGCTACACCTTC
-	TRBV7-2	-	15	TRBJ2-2	CASSVPPRGTGELFF	TGTGCCAGCAGCGTCCCTCCTAGGGGCACCGGGGAGCTGTTTTTT
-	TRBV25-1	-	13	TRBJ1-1	CASSSTGNTEAFF	TGTGCCAGCAGTTCAACAGGCAACACTGAAGCTTTCTTT
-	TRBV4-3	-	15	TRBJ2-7	CASSQEEGASYEQYF	TGCGCCAGCAGCCAAGAGGAGGGGGCGTCCTACGAGCAGTACTTC
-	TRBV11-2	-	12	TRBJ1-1	CASSYLNTEAFF	TGTGCCAGCAGCTATTTAAACACTGAAGCTTTCTTT
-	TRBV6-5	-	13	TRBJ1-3	CASRASSGNTIYF	TGTGCCAGCAGGGCAAGCTCTGGAAACACCATATATTTT
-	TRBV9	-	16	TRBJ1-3	CASSVARGNRGNTIYF	TGTGCCAGCAGCGTAGCCAGGGGAAACCGTGGAAACACCATATATTTT
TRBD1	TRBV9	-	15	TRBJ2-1	CASSVDLGQGLWQFF	TGTGCCAGCAGCGTAGATTTGGGACAGGGTTTGTGGCAGTTCTTC
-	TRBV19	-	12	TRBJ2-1	CASSLWDNEQFF	TGTGCCAGTAGCCTCTGGGACAATGAGCAGTTCTTC
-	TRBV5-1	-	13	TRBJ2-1	CASSLDMGRGQFF	TGCGCCAGCAGCTTGGATATGGGGAGAGGGCAGTTCTTC
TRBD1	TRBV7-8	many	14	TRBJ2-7	CASSFSGQRYEQYF	TGTGCCAGCAGCTTCTCGGGACAGAGATACGAGCAGTACTTC
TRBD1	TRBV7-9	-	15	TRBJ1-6	CASSVQGGYNSPLHF	TGTGCCAGCAGCGTACAGGGGGGCTATAATTCACCCCTCCACTTT
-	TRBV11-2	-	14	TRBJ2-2	CASSPARDTGELFF	TGTGCCAGCAGCCCAGCAAGAGACACCGGGGAGCTGTTTTTT
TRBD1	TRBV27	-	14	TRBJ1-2	CASSFGQGPYGYTF	TGTGCCAGCAGTTTCGGACAGGGACCCTATGGCTACACCTTC
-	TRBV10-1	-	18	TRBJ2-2	CASSESGAGRVDTGELFF	TGCGCCAGCAGTGAGTCGGGAGCAGGGCGAGTGGACACCGGGGAGCTGTTTTTT
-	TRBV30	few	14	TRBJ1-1	CAWRSRDYNTEAFF	TGTGCCTGGCGTTCTCGGGACTACAACACTGAAGCTTTCTTT
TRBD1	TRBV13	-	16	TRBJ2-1	CASSYPRTGGINEQFF	TGTGCCAGCAGCTACCCAAGAACAGGGGGGATTAATGAGCAGTTCTTC
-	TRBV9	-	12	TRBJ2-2	CASSPGSGELFF	TGTGCCAGCAGCCCAGGATCAGGGGAGCTGTTTTTT
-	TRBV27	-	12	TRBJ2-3	CASSQGSDTQYF	TGTGCCAGCAGTCAAGGCTCAGATACGCAGTATTTT
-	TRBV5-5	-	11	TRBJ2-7	CASSLYQEQYF	TGTGCCAGCAGCTTGTACCAGGAGCAGTACTTC
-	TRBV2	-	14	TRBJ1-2	CASSVRVEAYGYTF	TGTGCCAGCAGTGTAAGGGTCGAAGCCTATGGCTACACCTTC
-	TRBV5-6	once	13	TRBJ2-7	CASSLGQIYEQYF	TGTGCCAGCAGCTTGGGTCAGATCTACGAGCAGTACTTC
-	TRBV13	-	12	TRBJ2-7	CASSPGSGEQYF	TGTGCCAGCAGTCCCGGGTCCGGCGAGCAGTACTTC
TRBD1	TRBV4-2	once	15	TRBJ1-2	CASSHDRGLNYGYTF	TGTGCCAGCAGCCATGACAGGGGGCTTAACTATGGCTACACCTTC
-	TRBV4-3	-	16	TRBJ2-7	CASSQDREYNSYEQYF	TGCGCCAGCAGCCAAGATCGGGAATACAACTCCTACGAGCAGTACTTC
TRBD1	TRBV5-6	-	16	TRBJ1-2	CASSSPGTGKHYGYTF	TGTGCCAGCAGCTCGCCGGGGACAGGGAAACATTATGGCTACACCTTC
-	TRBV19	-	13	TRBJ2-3	CASSAQRGGTQYF	TGTGCCAGTAGTGCCCAAAGGGGGGGTACGCAGTATTTT
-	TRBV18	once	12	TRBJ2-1	CASSPKGYEQFF	TGTGCCAGCTCACCGAAGGGGTATGAGCAGTTCTTC
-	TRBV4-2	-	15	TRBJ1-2	CASSQGGAENYGYTF	TGTGCCAGCAGCCAAGGTGGGGCAGAAAATTATGGCTACACCTTC
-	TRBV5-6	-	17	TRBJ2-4	CASSPTKGGQTKNIQYF	TGTGCCAGCAGCCCCACTAAGGGTGGTCAAACCAAAAACATTCAGTACTTC
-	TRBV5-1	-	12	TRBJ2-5	CASSPSRETQYF	TGCGCCAGCAGCCCGTCACGGGAGACCCAGTACTTC
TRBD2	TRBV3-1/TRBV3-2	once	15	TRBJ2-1	CASSQGTGGSNEQFF	TGTGCCAGCAGCCAAGGAACGGGGGGGTCAAATGAGCAGTTCTTC
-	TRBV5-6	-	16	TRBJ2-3	CASSLSERGITDTQYF	TGTGCCAGCAGCTTGTCGGAAAGGGGTATTACAGATACGCAGTATTTT
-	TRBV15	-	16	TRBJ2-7	CATSRRAARASDEQYF	TGTGCCACCAGCAGACGAGCGGCAAGGGCCTCCGACGAGCAGTACTTC
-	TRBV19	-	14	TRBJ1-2	CASSIGGDNYGYTF	TGTGCCAGTAGTATCGGGGGAGATAACTATGGCTACACCTTC
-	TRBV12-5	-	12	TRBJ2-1	CASGSDSALVLF	TGTGCTAGTGGATCGGACAGCGCGCTTGTACTCTTC
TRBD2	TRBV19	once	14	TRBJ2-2	CAAGGGRIPGELFF	TGTGCCGCGGGAGGGGGTAGGATACCCGGGGAGCTGTTTTTT
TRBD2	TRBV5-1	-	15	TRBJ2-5	CASSLSRGGPETQYF	TGCGCCAGCAGCCTGAGCCGGGGGGGACCTGAGACCCAGTACTTC
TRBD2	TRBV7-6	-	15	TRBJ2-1	CASSPSGGVKNEQFF	TGTGCCAGCAGTCCTAGCGGGGGGGTCAAAAATGAGCAGTTCTTC
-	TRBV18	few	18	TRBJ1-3	CASSPISVPTTSGNTIYF	TGTGCCAGCTCACCAATTTCGGTCCCTACCACCTCTGGAAACACCATATATTTT
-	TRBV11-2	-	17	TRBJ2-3	CASSFSSGGIGTDTQYF	TGTGCCAGCAGCTTCAGCAGTGGCGGAATTGGCACAGATACGCAGTATTTT
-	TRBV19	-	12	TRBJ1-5	CASRGRSQPQHF	TGTGCCAGTCGGGGGCGAAGTCAGCCCCAGCATTTT